A selection of T cell receptor beta chains follows, all from one sample in a study of technical replicates of blood from a few donors. Produced via immunoSEQ multiplex PCR; TCRdb's table is partial and in-frame only. The sample includes tens of thousands of clones, just over 90% of them seen just once. Sequencing used T cells isolated from PBMCs. All receptors derive from a human donor in good health. CDR3s include the opening cysteine and the closing phenylalanine or tryptophan. A D gene is named only where the DNA matches it firmly. Clone size appears in some rows only: once, few, many, or a class for an expanded clone.

CDR3 length,D gene,clone size,V gene,J gene,CDR3 protein,CDR3 DNA
14,-,-,TRBV7-9,TRBJ2-5,CASIPRDIQETQYF,TGTGCCAGCATTCCCAGGGACATCCAAGAGACCCAGTACTTC
15,-,-,TRBV21-1,TRBJ2-7,CASRNPGQGSYEQYF,TGTGCCAGCAGGAACCCGGGACAGGGGTCCTACGAGCAGTACTTC
15,TRBD2,-,TRBV28,TRBJ2-2,CASSTSGEGIRELFF,TGTGCCAGCAGCACGAGCGGGGAGGGCATTCGGGAGCTGTTTTTT
14,TRBD1,-,TRBV13,TRBJ1-4,CASSSRTGGEKLFF,TGTGCCAGCAGCTCCCGGACAGGGGGGGAAAAACTGTTTTTT
14,TRBD1,-,TRBV5-1,TRBJ1-1,CASSATGTVTEAFF,TGCGCCAGCAGCGCGACAGGGACGGTCACTGAAGCTTTCTTT
13,-,-,TRBV19,TRBJ2-7,CASSPGLFYEQYF,TGTGCCAGTAGTCCGGGACTGTTCTACGAGCAGTACTTC
18,TRBD1,-,TRBV28,TRBJ1-2,CASSPPTLGSGGSSGYTF,TGTGCCAGCAGTCCACCAACTCTGGGGTCAGGGGGAAGTAGTGGCTACACCTTC
14,TRBD1,-,TRBV5-5,TRBJ2-4,CASSLGTGQDIQYF,TGTGCCAGCAGCCTTGGGACAGGGCAAGACATTCAGTACTTC
16,TRBD1,-,TRBV5-4,TRBJ2-1,CASSLGTGGANNEQFF,TGTGCCAGCAGCTTGGGTACAGGGGGCGCAAACAATGAGCAGTTCTTC
13,-,-,TRBV6-1,TRBJ2-3,CASRSEDWDTQYF,TGTGCCAGCCGTAGCGAAGATTGGGATACGCAGTATTTT
15,-,-,TRBV7-9,TRBJ2-7,CASSLGWDTSYEQYF,TGTGCCAGCAGCTTAGGTTGGGACACATCCTACGAGCAGTACTTC
14,-,-,TRBV6-5,TRBJ2-1,CASSSGTGWDEQFF,TGTGCCAGCAGTTCCGGGACTGGGTGGGACGAGCAGTTCTTC
15,TRBD2,-,TRBV9,TRBJ2-4,CASSPLGTTENIQYF,TGTGCCAGCAGCCCTCTCGGGACTACCGAAAACATTCAGTACTTC
14,-,-,TRBV4-1,TRBJ2-1,CASSQKESYNEQFF,TGCGCCAGCAGCCAAAAAGAGTCCTACAATGAGCAGTTCTTC
13,TRBD1,-,TRBV28,TRBJ1-2,CASITLTGGGYTF,TGTGCCAGCATCACCCTCACAGGGGGTGGCTACACCTTC
15,TRBD1,-,TRBV5-1,TRBJ2-5,CASSSGTGGSQTQYF,TGCGCCAGCAGCTCGGGGACAGGGGGTAGTCAGACCCAGTACTTC
17,TRBD2,-,TRBV9,TRBJ2-1,CASSVAVAGARYNEQFF,TGTGCCAGCAGCGTAGCCGTAGCGGGGGCGAGATACAATGAGCAGTTCTTC
14,TRBD1,once,TRBV7-2,TRBJ1-1,CASSSQGADTEAFF,TGTGCCAGCAGCTCACAGGGGGCGGACACTGAAGCTTTCTTT
13,-,-,TRBV6-1,TRBJ2-7,CASRGNRVYEQYF,TGTGCCAGCCGTGGAAACCGAGTCTACGAGCAGTACTTC
12,TRBD1,once,TRBV27,TRBJ1-1,CASMTGVTEAFF,TGTGCCAGCATGACAGGGGTGACTGAAGCTTTCTTT
14,TRBD2,-,TRBV27,TRBJ2-7,CASRLTSWVHEQYF,TGTGCCAGCAGGTTGACTAGCTGGGTCCACGAGCAGTACTTC
15,TRBD1,-,TRBV6-1,TRBJ2-5,CASSEPTDRVETQYF,TGTGCCAGCAGTGAACCTACCGACAGGGTGGAGACCCAGTACTTC
12,-,-,TRBV28,TRBJ1-2,CASSLEFGGYTF,TGTGCCAGCAGTTTGGAGTTTGGTGGCTACACCTTC
14,TRBD1,once,TRBV7-2,TRBJ2-7,CATIPGTGPYEQYF,TGTGCCACCATTCCCGGGACAGGACCCTACGAGCAGTACTTC
13,-,once,TRBV19,TRBJ1-1,CASSGSYGTEAFF,TGTGCCAGTAGTGGGTCCTACGGGACTGAAGCTTTCTTT
16,TRBD1,-,TRBV27,TRBJ1-1,CASSLFATGGNTEAFF,TGTGCCAGCAGTTTATTCGCGACAGGGGGTAACACTGAAGCTTTCTTT
15,-,few,TRBV6-6,TRBJ1-5,CASSYSYSEDQPQHF,TGTGCCAGCAGTTACTCGTACTCGGAGGACCAGCCCCAGCATTTT
15,TRBD1,-,TRBV2,TRBJ1-5,CASSYVQGANQPQHF,TGTGCCAGCAGTTACGTACAGGGGGCCAATCAGCCCCAGCATTTT
16,TRBD1,-,TRBV7-8,TRBJ2-3,CASSPLGQVSTDTQYF,TGTGCCAGCAGCCCCCTGGGACAGGTATCAACAGATACGCAGTATTTT
15,-,-,TRBV28,TRBJ2-7,CASSLSSYGGYEQYF,TGTGCCAGCAGTTTAAGCAGCTATGGAGGCTACGAGCAGTACTTC
11,-,-,TRBV10-1,TRBJ2-5,CASSDGWTQYF,TGCGCCAGCAGTGACGGGTGGACCCAGTACTTC
16,TRBD1,-,TRBV5-3,TRBJ2-2,CARSLGTGGYTGELFF,TGTGCCAGAAGCTTGGGCACAGGGGGCTACACCGGGGAGCTGTTTTTT
17,TRBD1,-,TRBV28,TRBJ2-7,CASIGGQGLRVTYEQYF,TGTGCCAGCATCGGGGGACAGGGCCTACGTGTTACCTACGAGCAGTACTTC